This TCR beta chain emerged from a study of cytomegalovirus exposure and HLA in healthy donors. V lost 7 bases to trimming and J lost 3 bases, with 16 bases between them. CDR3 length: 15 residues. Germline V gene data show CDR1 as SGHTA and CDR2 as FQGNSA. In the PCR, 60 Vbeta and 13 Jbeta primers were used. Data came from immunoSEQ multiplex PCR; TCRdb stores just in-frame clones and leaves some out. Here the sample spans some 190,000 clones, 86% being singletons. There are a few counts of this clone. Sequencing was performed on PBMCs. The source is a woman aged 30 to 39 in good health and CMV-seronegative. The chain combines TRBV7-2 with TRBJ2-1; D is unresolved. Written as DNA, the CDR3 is TGTGCCAGCACCCAACCGCCCAGAAACTACAATGAGCAGTTCTTC. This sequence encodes CASTQPPRNYNEQFF.